Detailed here is one T cell receptor beta chain. This clone was observed a single time. Its cognate antigen has yet to be identified. Compared with germline, one end of the junction differs, possibly owing to a read error. The data derive from a study of blood T cell repertoires in COVID-19 (dated by TCRdb to 2018 to 2021). As for the study more broadly: Collaborator samples came from the United States, Italy and Spain and covered acute and convalescent phases of COVID-19. A freely available public database, intended as a resource for researchers studying the immune response to SARS-CoV-2, is where the repertoires were released. Where HLA class I and class II types were available, the types were taken from metadata supplied by the sample provider, not from assay-based typing. The material from the prospective study consisted of cDNA or gDNA derived from T cells, B-cell-depleted T cells, or PBMCs. Subjects who had been exposed to COVID-19, were actively infected with it, or had recovered from it provided the deeply sampled blood TCRbeta repertoires that made up the dataset. Nearly every sample came with metadata listing a de-identified subject ID, COVID-19 status, age in years and sex. Samples were obtained from the ongoing ImmuneRACE study (first 160 participants) and from 1,254 subjects provided by 6 global collaborators.

Results and caveats for the whole study, not just this receptor: The quantity of clinical and demographic metadata differed by source and by participant and was supplied without curation.

CDR1 and CDR2 are drawn from the germline V gene: MNHEY, SVGEGT. The CDR3 sequence holds 15 residues, the cysteine and phenylalanine included. Only the CDR3 portion is preserved as DNA: 45 bases, with reading frame beginning at the first base. Each collaborating institution followed its own protocols to collect whole blood in K2EDTA tubes. For TCRbeta analysis, collaborators shipped samples as frozen whole blood, isolated PBMCs, or DNA extracted from either of those sample types. TCRbeta CDR3 regions were amplified from genomic DNA using the immunoSEQ Assay, a bias-controlled multiplex PCR. The authors' pipeline ran thus. The number of nucleated cells in each sample was estimated from the amplification of reference gene primers within the assay. To quantify the absolute abundance of each unique TCRbeta CDR3 rearrangement, sequence reads were collapsed and filtered. For each sample, productive Simpson clonality was calculated by taking the square root of Simpson's diversity index across productive rearrangements. Held by TCRdb, this immuneACCESS table contains in-frame sequences only and omits some clones. Under half of the omission traces to an unresolved V gene where checked; the cause of the rest is unknown. Clonal size and the V and J genes are those of that table, whereas D and trimming came from the DNA. For this sample the table gives about 160,000 clones, of which 85% were detected only once. The top ten hold 3.3% of the sample.

This TCR was sampled from a human donor with acute or convalescent COVID-19. The donor label of this sample is uncertain. Sequencing input: peripheral blood. The receptor chain draws on TRBV6-2 or TRBV6-3 and TRBJ1-2; TRBD1 agrees with 7 junctional bases. The CDR3 reads CASSDSGQVTYGYTF. The nucleotide sequence reads as follows: TGTGCCAGCAGTGACTCCGGACAGGTAACCTATGGCTACACCTTC.